This T cell receptor beta chain is from a study of blood T cells in healthy people across ages. Study-level points and caveats: Older age coincided with a roughly linear decline in TCR beta diversity per million T cells.

Each sample used at least 6.5 million PBMCs. Concerning this clonotype itself: Its antigen is unidentified.

Primed by a sample-barcoded 5' primer and a J-beta primer mix, a second PCR proceeded for about 7 to 12 cycles. TCRdb ran MiXCR on the 5' RACE reads and lists one entry per CDR3 protein. The sample lists roughly 800,000 distinct CDR3 sequences; 55% to 75% were seen once. Germline CDR1 is SGHRS and CDR2 is YFSETQ. The ends were cut back, 2 bases at V and 2 bases at J, with 18 bases in the middle. The CDR3 consists of 17 residues. The chain combines TRBV5-1 with TRBJ2-3, with D tentatively TRBD2 (6 bases). The sample consisted of blood. This clonotype originated in a man in his thirties or forties in good health. CDR3 protein: CASSLGGSGPLTDTQYF. The CDR3 coding sequence is TGCGCCAGCAGCTTAGGAGGGAGCGGCCCACTCACAGATACGCAGTATTTT.